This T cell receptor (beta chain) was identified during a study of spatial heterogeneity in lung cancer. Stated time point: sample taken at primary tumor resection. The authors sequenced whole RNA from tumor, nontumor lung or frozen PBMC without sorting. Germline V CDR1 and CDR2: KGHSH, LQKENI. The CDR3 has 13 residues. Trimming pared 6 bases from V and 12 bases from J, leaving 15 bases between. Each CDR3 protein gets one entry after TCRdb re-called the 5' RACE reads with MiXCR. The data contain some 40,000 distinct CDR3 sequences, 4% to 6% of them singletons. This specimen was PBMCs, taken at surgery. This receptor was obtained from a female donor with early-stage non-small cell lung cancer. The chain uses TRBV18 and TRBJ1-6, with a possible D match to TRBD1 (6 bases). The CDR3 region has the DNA TGTGCCAGCTCGTCCACAGGGAATGAACCCCTCCACTTT. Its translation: CASSSTGNEPLHF. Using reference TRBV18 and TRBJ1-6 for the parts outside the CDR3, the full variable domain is NAGVMQNPRHLVRRRGQEARLRCSPMKGHSHVYWYRQLPEEGLKFMVYLQKENIIDESGMPKERFSAEFPKEGPSILRIQQVVRGDSAAYFCASSSTGNEPLHFGNGTRLTVT.